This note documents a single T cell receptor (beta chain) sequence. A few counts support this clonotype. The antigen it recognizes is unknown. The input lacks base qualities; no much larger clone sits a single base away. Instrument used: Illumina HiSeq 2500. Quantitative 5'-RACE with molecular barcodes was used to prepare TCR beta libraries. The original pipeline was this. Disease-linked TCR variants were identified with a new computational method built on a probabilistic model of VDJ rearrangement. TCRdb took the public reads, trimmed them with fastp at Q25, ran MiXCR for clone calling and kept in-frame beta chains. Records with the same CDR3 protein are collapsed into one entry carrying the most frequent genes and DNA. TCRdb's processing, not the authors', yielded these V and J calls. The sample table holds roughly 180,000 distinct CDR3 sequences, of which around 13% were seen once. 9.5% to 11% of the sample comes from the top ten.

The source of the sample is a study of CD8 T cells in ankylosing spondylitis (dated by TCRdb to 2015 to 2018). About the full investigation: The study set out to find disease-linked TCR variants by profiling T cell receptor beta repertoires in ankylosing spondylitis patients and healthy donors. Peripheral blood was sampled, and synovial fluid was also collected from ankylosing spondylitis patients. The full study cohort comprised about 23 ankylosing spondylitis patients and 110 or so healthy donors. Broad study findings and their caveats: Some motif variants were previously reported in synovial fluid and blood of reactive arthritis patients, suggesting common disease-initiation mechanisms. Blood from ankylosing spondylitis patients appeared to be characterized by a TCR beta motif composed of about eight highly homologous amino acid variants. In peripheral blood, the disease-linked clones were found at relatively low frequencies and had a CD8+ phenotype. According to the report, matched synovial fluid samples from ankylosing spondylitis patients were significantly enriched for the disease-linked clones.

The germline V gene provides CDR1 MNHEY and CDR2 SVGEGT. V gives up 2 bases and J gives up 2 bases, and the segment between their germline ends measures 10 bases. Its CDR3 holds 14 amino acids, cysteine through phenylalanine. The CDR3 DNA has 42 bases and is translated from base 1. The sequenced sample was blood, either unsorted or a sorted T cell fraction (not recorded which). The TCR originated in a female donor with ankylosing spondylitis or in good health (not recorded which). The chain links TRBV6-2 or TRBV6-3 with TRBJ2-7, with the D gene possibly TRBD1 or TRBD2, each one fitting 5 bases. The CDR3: CASSYLGPAYEQYF. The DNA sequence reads TGTGCCAGCAGTTACCTGGGACCAGCCTACGAGCAGTACTTC.